One sample yielded the 28 T cell receptor beta chains listed below, sequenced in a study of cytomegalovirus exposure and HLA in healthy donors. Data came from immunoSEQ multiplex PCR; TCRdb stores just in-frame clones and leaves some out. The sample yields 90,000 to 150,000 clones, approximately 90% seen once. Material for sequencing was PBMCs. These TCRs come from a woman aged 18-35 years in good health and CMV-seropositive.

CDR3 coding DNA: TGTGCCACTCGGACAGGAACTGCAACTAATGAAAAACTGTTTTTT. Its translation is CATRTGTATNEKLFF. J is TRBJ1-4 and V is TRBV19; TRBD1 agrees at 7 bases. With V trimmed by 10 bases and J by 0 bases, 8 bases remained unmatched. CDR1 and CDR2 from the germline V gene are LNHDA and SQIVND (reference sequence). This CDR3 is built from 15 residues.

The chain has TRBV19 and TRBJ1-1, with TRBD1 as a possible D gene (6 bases). This CDR3 contains 14 residues. Between the trimmed V and J ends, which lost 5 bases and 5 bases, there was a span of 15 bases. Germline lookup yields CDR1 LNHDA and CDR2 SQIVND (reference sequence). For the CDR3, the DNA is TGTGCCAGTAGTGTCCTACAGGGCTGGACTGAAGCTTTCTTT. It codes for CASSVLQGWTEAFF.

V gene TRBV19 combines with J gene TRBJ2-1, with TRBD2 identical over 7 bases. V shed 6 bases and J 2 bases; nucleotides not matched to a gene: 13. Germline V gene sequence: CDR1 LNHDA, CDR2 SQIVND (reference sequence). CDR3 size: 17 residues. CDR3 protein: CASRFSSGGVPYNEQFF. The CDR3 coding sequence is TGTGCCAGTAGATTCTCGTCGGGAGGAGTACCCTACAATGAGCAGTTCTTC.

The rearrangement links TRBV2 to TRBJ1-4, with a weak D call TRBD1 (5 bases). V lost 4 bases, J lost 6 bases, and 6 bases lay in between. Germline V gene data show CDR1 as SNHLY and CDR2 as FYNNEI. The CDR3 length is 12 residues. This CDR3 reads CASSGRDEKLFF. Here the CDR3 DNA reads TGTGCCAGCAGTGGCAGGGATGAAAAACTGTTTTTT.

This rearrangement joins TRBV4-3 to TRBJ1-1; D is uncertain. Trimming removed 0 bases from V and 1 base from J, with 6 bases in between. This CDR3 comprises 14 residues. The germline V gene encodes CDR1 LGHNA and CDR2 YSLEER. The DNA of the CDR3 is TGCGCCAGCAGCCAAGATTTAAAGAACACTGAAGCTTTCTTT. This codes for CASSQDLKNTEAFF.

The V and J genes are TRBV5-6 and TRBJ2-3, with D uncertain. V dropped 5 bases and J dropped 0 bases, with 13 bases sitting between them. Germline V gene sequence: CDR1 SGHDT, CDR2 YYEEEE. CDR3 length equals 15 residues. The CDR3 here is CASSRSAESTDTQYF. As DNA, the CDR3 is TGTGCCAGCAGTCGGTCGGCGGAAAGCACAGATACGCAGTATTTT.

This clone was picked up a small number of times. The genes are TRBV19 and TRBJ1-1, with D possibly matching TRBD1 (6 bases). The CDR3 runs to 16 residues. CDR1 is LNHDA and CDR2 is SQIVND in the germline V gene (reference sequence). V was clipped by 4 bases and J by 6 bases, with 21 bases between them. CDR3: CASSTRRGTLGPEAFF. DNA of the CDR3: TGTGCCAGTAGTACCAGAAGAGGGACATTGGGACCTGAAGCTTTCTTT.

This chain uses TRBV28 with TRBJ1-2, with TRBD1 identical over 9 bases. Germline values: CDR1 MDHEN, CDR2 SYDVKM. V trimming: 2 bases; J trimming: 5 bases; junction bases outside the gene matches: 6. The CDR3 is 15 amino acids. In DNA form, the CDR3 reads TGTGCCAGCAGTTTACGGACAGGGGTCACGTATGGCTACACCTTC. Amino acids: CASSLRTGVTYGYTF.

The V call is TRBV7-9, the J call TRBJ1-2; TRBD1 agrees at 8 bases. V lost 4 bases and J lost 4; bases outside the gene matches: 11. The CDR3 covers 16 residues. Germline-derived CDR1 and CDR2 are SEHNR and FQNEAQ (reference sequence). CDR3 in amino acids: CASSYPGTGASYGYTF. In DNA, the CDR3 is TGTGCCAGCAGCTACCCCGGGACAGGAGCTTCCTATGGCTACACCTTC. Full variable domain (outside the CDR3, taken from reference TRBV7-9 and TRBJ1-2): DTGVSQNPRHKITKRGQNVTFRCDPISEHNRLYWYRQTLGQGPEFLTYFQNEAQLEKSRLLSDRFSAERPKGSFSTLEIQRTEQGDSAMYLCASSYPGTGASYGYTFGSGTRLTVV.

V is TRBV6-1 and J is TRBJ2-7; no clear D. The CDR3 covers 15 residues. CDR1 and CDR2 (germline): MNHNS, SASEGT. V was cut by 6 bases and J by 2 bases, with 17 bases left in between. CDR3 amino acids: CASRTHSHEAYEQYF. In DNA form, the CDR3 reads TGTGCCAGCAGGACCCATTCGCATGAGGCCTACGAGCAGTACTTC.

This clone was seen more than once but under ten times. The genes are TRBV5-3 and TRBJ1-2, with 7 bases that match TRBD1. TRBV5-3 is identified as an open reading frame with a role that is uncertain. This CDR3 region has 11 residues. The ends lost 8 bases at V and 9 bases at J; junction bases unmatched: 7. The CDR3: CARSGGSCYTF. The CDR3 DNA follows: TGTGCCAGGTCAGGGGGGTCATGCTACACCTTC.

Here the CDR3 reads CASSTDGRHGYTF. In DNA, the CDR3 is TGTGCCAGCTCGACAGACGGGAGGCATGGCTACACCTTC. The rearrangement uses TRBV18 and TRBJ1-2, with D possibly matching TRBD1 (5 bases). CDR3 length: 13 residues. In germline, CDR1 is KGHSH, CDR2 LQKENI. Trimming shortened V by 6 bases and J by 6 bases, and 14 bases separated the two germline ends.

The CDR3 sequence: CASRGTGGQPQHF. CDR3 bases: TGTGCCAGCAGAGGGACGGGGGGCCAGCCCCAGCATTTT. The J gene is TRBJ1-5, the V gene TRBV2, with D possibly being TRBD1 (6 bases). V lost 6 bases and J lost 7, with 13 bases in between. The CDR3 length is 13 residues. CDR1 and CDR2 from the germline V gene are SNHLY and FYNNEI.

CDR3 sequence reads: CASSLGRLAGGVETQYF. CDR3 bases: TGTGCCAGCAGCTTAGGGAGACTAGCGGGAGGTGTGGAGACCCAGTACTTC. J is TRBJ2-5 and V is TRBV7-9; TRBD2 aligns across 13 bases. After removal of 1 base from V and 5 bases from J, the junction contained 7 bases not matched to a gene. CDR3 size: 17 residues. Germline-derived CDR1 and CDR2 are SEHNR and FQNEAQ (reference sequence).

V is TRBV7-9 and J is TRBJ1-2, with 7 bases lining up with TRBD1. The germline V gene encodes CDR1 SEHNR and CDR2 FQNEAQ (reference sequence). The CDR3 runs 15 residues. V shed 5 bases, J shed 3 bases, and the junction held 9 bases outside the gene matches. CDR3 nucleotides: TGTGCCAGCAGCCTGCAGGGGGGCGAATACTATGGCTACACCTTC. Translating gives CASSLQGGEYYGYTF. The complete variable domain, with remaining parts taken from reference TRBV7-9 and TRBJ1-2, reads DTGVSQNPRHKITKRGQNVTFRCDPISEHNRLYWYRQTLGQGPEFLTYFQNEAQLEKSRLLSDRFSAERPKGSFSTLEIQRTEQGDSAMYLCASSLQGGEYYGYTFGSGTRLTVV.

The chain couples TRBV2 to TRBJ1-4; D is possibly TRBD1 (6 bases). The ends were cut back, 3 bases at V and 7 bases at J, with 6 bases in the middle. Germline V gene data show CDR1 as SNHLY and CDR2 as FYNNEI. The CDR3 has 12 amino acids. DNA of the CDR3: TGTGCCAGCAGTGACAGGGGTGAAAAACTGTTTTTT. It is translated as CASSDRGEKLFF. Supplemented by reference TRBV2 and TRBJ1-4, the full variable domain reads EPEVTQTPSHQVTQMGQEVILRCVPISNHLYFYWYRQILGQKVEFLVSFYNNEISEKSEIFDDQFSVERPDGSNFTLKIRSTKLEDSAMYFCASSDRGEKLFFGSGTQLSVL.

The J gene is TRBJ2-1, the V gene TRBV7-9, with a weak D call TRBD1 (6 bases). Germline lookup yields CDR1 SEHNR and CDR2 FQNEAQ (reference sequence). CDR3 size: 14 residues. V shed 2 bases and J shed 3 bases, with 8 bases lying between them. The CDR3 reads CASSLTGSYNEQFF. The CDR3, as DNA: TGTGCCAGCAGCTTAACAGGGAGCTACAATGAGCAGTTCTTC.

This rearrangement joins TRBV6-5 to TRBJ1-1; D might be TRBD1 (5 bases). The germline V and J ends were trimmed by 6 bases and 6 bases, with 17 bases remaining between them. Germline-derived CDR1 and CDR2 are MNHEY and SVGAGI. CDR3 length: 14 residues. CDR3: CASSTLGGGAEAFF. The CDR3 DNA is TGTGCCAGCAGCACGTTGGGGGGGGGTGCTGAAGCTTTCTTT.

The J gene is TRBJ1-2, the V gene TRBV7-9, with 8 nucleotides matching TRBD1. Per germline, CDR1 SEHNR and CDR2 FQNEAQ (reference sequence). With V trimmed by 6 bases and J by 12 bases, 6 bases remained unmatched. The CDR3 runs 11 residues. In DNA form, the CDR3 reads TGTGCCAGCAGTTCTCAGGGGGCCCACACCTTC. Protein product: CASSSQGAHTF.

The V gene is TRBV9, the J gene TRBJ1-4, with a weak D call TRBD1 (5 bases). The germline V gene encodes CDR1 SGDLS and CDR2 YYNGEE. V lost 4 bases and J lost 2, with 12 bases in between. The CDR3 covers 15 residues. The CDR3 reads CASSPLGGTNEKLFF. The CDR3 region has the DNA TGTGCCAGCAGCCCCCTGGGGGGGACTAATGAAAAACTGTTTTTT.

The chain joins TRBV9 to TRBJ1-4; 9 bases line up with TRBD1. This CDR3 has 15 residues. With 3 bases clipped from V and 8 bases from J, the junction kept 8 bases outside the gene matches. Germline CDR1 is SGDLS and CDR2 is YYNGEE. The CDR3 DNA follows: TGTGCCAGCAGCGCTGACTACAGGGGGCAGGAAAAACTGTTTTTT. Its translation: CASSADYRGQEKLFF.

The chain joins TRBV5-1 to TRBJ2-7; tentative D call: TRBD2 (6 bases). The V end lost 0 bases, the J end lost 11 bases, and 12 bases lay between the germline ends. The CDR3 is 12 amino acids. Germline CDR1 is SGHRS and CDR2 is YFSETQ. The CDR3 region has the DNA TGCGCCAGCAGCTTGGAATCCGGGGGAGAGTACTTC. Translation: CASSLESGGEYF.

This chain connects TRBV7-6 to TRBJ1-1, with 7 nucleotides matching TRBD1. The germline V gene has CDR1 SGHVS and CDR2 FNYEAQ. Trimming cost V 8 bases and J 7 bases; bases outside gene matches: 19. CDR3 length equals 16 residues. The CDR3 here is CASSVTGDPLGREAFF. The DNA of the CDR3 is TGTGCCAGCTCCGTCACAGGGGACCCCCTCGGTCGTGAAGCTTTCTTT.

V usage is TRBV19 and J usage is TRBJ1-1; 8 positions match TRBD1. The ends lost 4 bases at V and 0 bases at J; junction bases unmatched: 7. Germline V gene lookup returns CDR1 LNHDA and CDR2 SQIVND (reference sequence). The CDR3 loop spans 16 amino acids. CDR3 nucleotides: TGTGCCAGTAGTAAACGGACAGGGTCCGTGAACACTGAAGCTTTCTTT. Translation: CASSKRTGSVNTEAFF.

This clone was observed once. The J gene is TRBJ2-7, the V gene TRBV5-1; a weak D match, TRBD1 (6 bases). The V and J ends lost 0 bases and 3 bases respectively, with 10 bases between them. The CDR3 loop spans 14 amino acids. CDR1 is SGHRS, CDR2 YFSETQ, per germline. CDR3 nucleotide sequence: TGCGCCAGCAGCTTGGATGGACAGATCTACGAGCAGTACTTC. Translated: CASSLDGQIYEQYF.

V and J are TRBV6-5 and TRBJ2-7, with 12 bases aligning to TRBD2. V lost 8 bases, J lost 8 bases, and 10 bases stayed unmatched. The germline gives CDR1 MNHEY, CDR2 SVGAGI. This CDR3 is built from 14 residues. This CDR3 is CASRLAGERTQQYF. The CDR3 region has the DNA TGTGCCAGCCGACTAGCGGGGGAACGTACCCAGCAGTACTTC.

V is TRBV6-5 and J is TRBJ1-2; TRBD1 matches at 7 bases. Looked up from germline, CDR1 is MNHEY and CDR2 is SVGAGI. V gave up 0 bases and J gave up 2 bases; unmatched junction bases: 3. The CDR3 has 15 amino acids. This CDR3 reads CASSYSMTGNYGYTF. For the CDR3, the DNA is TGTGCCAGCAGTTACTCCATGACAGGGAACTATGGCTACACCTTC.

The genes are TRBV5-1 and TRBJ1-6; D is perhaps TRBD1 (6 bases). Trimming took 4 bases from V and 7 from J, leaving 12 bases between them. Looked up from germline, CDR1 is SGHRS and CDR2 is YFSETQ. The CDR3 has 14 residues. CDR3 nucleotide sequence: TGCGCCAGCAGCGATCGGACAGCCAATTCACCCCTCCACTTT. Protein: CASSDRTANSPLHF. Variable domain in full (rest from reference TRBV5-1 and TRBJ1-6): KAGVTQTPRYLIKTRGQQVTLSCSPISGHRSVSWYQQTPGQGLQFLFEYFSETQRNKGNFPGRFSGRQFSNSRSEMNVSTLELGDSALYLCASSDRTANSPLHFGNGTRLTVT.